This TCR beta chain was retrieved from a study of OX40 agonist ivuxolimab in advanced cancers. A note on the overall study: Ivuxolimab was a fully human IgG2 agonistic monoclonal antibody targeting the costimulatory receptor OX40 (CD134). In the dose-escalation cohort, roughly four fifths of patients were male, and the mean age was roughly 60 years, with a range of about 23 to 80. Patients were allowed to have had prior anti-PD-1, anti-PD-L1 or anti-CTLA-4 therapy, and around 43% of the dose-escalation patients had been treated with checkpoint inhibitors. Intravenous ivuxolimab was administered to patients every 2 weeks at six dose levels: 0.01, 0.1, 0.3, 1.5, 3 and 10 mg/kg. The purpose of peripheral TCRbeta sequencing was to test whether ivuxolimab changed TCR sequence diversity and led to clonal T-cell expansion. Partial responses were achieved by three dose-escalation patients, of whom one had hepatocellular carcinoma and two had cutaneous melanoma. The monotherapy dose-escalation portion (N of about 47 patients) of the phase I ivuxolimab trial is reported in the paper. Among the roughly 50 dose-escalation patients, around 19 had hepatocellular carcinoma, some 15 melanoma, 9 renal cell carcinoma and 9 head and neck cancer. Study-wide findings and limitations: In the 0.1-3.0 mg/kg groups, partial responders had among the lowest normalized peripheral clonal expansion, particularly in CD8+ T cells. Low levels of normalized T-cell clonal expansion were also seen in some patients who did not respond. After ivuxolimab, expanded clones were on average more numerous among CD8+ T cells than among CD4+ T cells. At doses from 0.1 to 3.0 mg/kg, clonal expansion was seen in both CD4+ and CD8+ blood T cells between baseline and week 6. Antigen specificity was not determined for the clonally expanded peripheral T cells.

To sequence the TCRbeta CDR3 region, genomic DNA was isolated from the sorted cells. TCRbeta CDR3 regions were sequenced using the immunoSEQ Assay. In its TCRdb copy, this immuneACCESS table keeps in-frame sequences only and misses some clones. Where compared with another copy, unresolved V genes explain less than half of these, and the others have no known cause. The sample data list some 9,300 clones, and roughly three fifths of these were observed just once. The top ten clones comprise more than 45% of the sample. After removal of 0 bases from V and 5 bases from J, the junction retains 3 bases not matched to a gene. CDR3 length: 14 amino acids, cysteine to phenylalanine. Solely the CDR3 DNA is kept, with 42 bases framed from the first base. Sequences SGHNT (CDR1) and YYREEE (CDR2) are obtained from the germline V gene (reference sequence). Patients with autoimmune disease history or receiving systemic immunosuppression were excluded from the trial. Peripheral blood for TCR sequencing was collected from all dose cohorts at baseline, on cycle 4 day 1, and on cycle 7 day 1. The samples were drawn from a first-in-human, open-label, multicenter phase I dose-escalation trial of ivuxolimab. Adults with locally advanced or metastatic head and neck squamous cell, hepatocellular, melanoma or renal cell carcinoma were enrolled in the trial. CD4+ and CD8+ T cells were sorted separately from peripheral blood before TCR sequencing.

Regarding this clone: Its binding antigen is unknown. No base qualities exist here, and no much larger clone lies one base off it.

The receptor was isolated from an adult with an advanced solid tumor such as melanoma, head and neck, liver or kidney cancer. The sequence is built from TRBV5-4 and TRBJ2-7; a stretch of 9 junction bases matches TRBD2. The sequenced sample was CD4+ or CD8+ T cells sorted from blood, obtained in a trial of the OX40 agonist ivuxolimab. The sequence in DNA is TGTGCCAGCAGCTTGGGACTAGCGGCTCACGAGCAGTACTTC. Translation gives CASSLGLAAHEQYF.